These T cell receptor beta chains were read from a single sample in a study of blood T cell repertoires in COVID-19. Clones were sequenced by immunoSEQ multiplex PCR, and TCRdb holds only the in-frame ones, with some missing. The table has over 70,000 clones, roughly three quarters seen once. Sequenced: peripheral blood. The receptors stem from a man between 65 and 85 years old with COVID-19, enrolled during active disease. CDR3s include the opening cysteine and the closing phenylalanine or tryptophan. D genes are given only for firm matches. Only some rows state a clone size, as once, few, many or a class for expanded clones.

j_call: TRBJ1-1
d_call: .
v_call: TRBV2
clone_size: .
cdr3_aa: CASSQGITEAFF
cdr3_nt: TGTGCCAGCAGTCAGGGAATAACTGAAGCTTTCTTT

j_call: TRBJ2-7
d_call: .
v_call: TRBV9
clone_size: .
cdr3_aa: CASSPGTPRLGEQYF
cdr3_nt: TGTGCCAGCAGCCCCGGGACACCACGGTTGGGGGAGCAGTACTTC

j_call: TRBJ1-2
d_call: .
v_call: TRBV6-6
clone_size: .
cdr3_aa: CASSYLGEEGYTF
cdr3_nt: TGTGCCAGCAGTTACCTGGGAGAGGAAGGCTACACCTTC

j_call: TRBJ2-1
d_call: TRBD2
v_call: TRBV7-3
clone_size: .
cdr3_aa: CASSLAGDLYNEQFF
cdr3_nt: TGTGCCAGCAGCCTAGCGGGAGATCTCTACAATGAGCAGTTCTTC

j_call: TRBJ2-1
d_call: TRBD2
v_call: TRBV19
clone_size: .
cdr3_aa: CASSRLLAFEKNEQFF
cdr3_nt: TGTGCCAGTAGTCGACTACTAGCGTTCGAAAAAAATGAGCAGTTCTTC

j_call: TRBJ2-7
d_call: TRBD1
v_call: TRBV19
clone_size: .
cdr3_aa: CASRLTGDSGSEQYF
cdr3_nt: TGTGCCAGTAGGCTAACAGGGGACAGCGGCAGTGAGCAGTACTTC

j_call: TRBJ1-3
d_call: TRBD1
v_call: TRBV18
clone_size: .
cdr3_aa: CASSQGQGYSGNTIYF
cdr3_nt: TGTGCCAGCTCACAGGGACAGGGTTACTCTGGAAACACCATATATTTT

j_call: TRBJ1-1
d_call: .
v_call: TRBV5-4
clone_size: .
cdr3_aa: CASSSRGGATEAFF
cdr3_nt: TGTGCCAGCAGCTCCCGGGGGGGCGCGACTGAAGCTTTCTTT

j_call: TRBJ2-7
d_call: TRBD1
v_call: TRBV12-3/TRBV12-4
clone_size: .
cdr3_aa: CASTRQGTYEQYF
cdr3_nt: TGTGCCAGCACCCGACAGGGTACCTACGAGCAGTACTTC

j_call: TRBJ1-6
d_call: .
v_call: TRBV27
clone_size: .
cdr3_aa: CASSPRVSSYNSPLHF
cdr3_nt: TGTGCCAGCAGTCCCCGGGTTTCCTCCTATAATTCACCCCTCCACTTT

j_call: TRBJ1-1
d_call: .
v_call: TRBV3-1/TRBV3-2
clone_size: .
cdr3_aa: CASSQAENTEAFF
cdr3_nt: TGTGCCAGCAGCCAAGCAGAGAACACTGAAGCTTTCTTT

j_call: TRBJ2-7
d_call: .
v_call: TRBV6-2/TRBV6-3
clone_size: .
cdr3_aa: CASSLFREQYF
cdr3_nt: TGTGCCAGCAGCCTGTTTCGCGAGCAGTACTTC

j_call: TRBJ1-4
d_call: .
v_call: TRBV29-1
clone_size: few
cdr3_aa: CSVAGVREKLFF
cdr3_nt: TGCAGCGTTGCCGGGGTCCGGGAAAAACTGTTTTTT

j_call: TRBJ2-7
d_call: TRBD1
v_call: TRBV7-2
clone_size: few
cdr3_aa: CASKSGTGGYEQYF
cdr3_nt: TGTGCCAGCAAGTCCGGGACAGGGGGCTACGAGCAGTACTTC

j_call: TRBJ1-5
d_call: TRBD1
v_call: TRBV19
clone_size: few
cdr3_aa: CASSFSPTGADQPQHF
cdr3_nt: TGTGCCAGTAGCTTCTCCCCGACAGGGGCGGATCAGCCCCAGCATTTT

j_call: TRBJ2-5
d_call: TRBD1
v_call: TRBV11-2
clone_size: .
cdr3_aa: CASSRDRRGAQYF
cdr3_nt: TGTGCCAGCAGTCGGGACAGGCGAGGGGCCCAGTACTTC

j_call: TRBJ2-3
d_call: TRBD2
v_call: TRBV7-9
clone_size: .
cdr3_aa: CASSLELATDTQYF
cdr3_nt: TGTGCCAGCAGCTTGGAACTAGCGACAGATACGCAGTATTTT

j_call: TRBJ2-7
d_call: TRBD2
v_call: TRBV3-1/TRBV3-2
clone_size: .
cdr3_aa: CASSRPTGAGVEQYF
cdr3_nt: TGTGCCAGCAGCAGACCGACGGGAGCGGGAGTTGAGCAGTACTTC

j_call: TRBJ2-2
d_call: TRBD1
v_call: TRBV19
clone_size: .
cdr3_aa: CASRDRGTANTGELFF
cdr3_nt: TGTGCCAGTAGAGACAGGGGTACCGCGAACACCGGGGAGCTGTTTTTT

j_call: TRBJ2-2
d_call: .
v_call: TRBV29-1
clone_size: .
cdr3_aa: CSVKGVTGELFF
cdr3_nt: TGCAGCGTTAAGGGGGTGACCGGGGAGCTGTTTTTT

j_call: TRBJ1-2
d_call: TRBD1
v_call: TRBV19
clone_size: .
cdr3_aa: CASSEDRDYGYTF
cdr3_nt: TGTGCCAGTAGTGAGGACAGGGACTATGGCTACACCTTC

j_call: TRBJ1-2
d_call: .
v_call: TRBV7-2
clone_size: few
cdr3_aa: CASSPGGGTEYGYTF
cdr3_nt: TGTGCCAGCAGCCCGGGTGGGGGGACTGAATATGGCTACACCTTC

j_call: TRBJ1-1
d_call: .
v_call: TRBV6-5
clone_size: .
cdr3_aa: CASSISQGWNTEAFF
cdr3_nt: TGTGCCAGCAGTATCTCCCAGGGGTGGAACACTGAAGCTTTCTTT

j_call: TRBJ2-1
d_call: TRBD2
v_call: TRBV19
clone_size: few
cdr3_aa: CASSVTSGHNEQFF
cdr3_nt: TGTGCCAGTAGTGTTACTAGCGGTCACAATGAGCAGTTCTTC

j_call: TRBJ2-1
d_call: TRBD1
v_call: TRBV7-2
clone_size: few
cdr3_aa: CASSPGTAQSNEQFF
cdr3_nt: TGTGCCAGCAGCCCAGGGACAGCGCAAAGCAATGAGCAGTTCTTC

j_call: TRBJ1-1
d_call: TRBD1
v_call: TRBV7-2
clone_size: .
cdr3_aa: CASSLSTGPAFF
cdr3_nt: TGTGCCAGCAGCCTGTCGACAGGGCCAGCTTTCTTT

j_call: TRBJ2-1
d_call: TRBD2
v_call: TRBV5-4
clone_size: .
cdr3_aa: CASSAKSGGGSYNEQFF
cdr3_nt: TGTGCCAGCAGCGCCAAGAGCGGGGGTGGCTCCTACAATGAGCAGTTCTTC

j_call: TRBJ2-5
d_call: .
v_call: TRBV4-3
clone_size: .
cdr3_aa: CASSQATGTAGGETQYF
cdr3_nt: TGCGCCAGCAGCCAAGCCACCGGGACTGCTGGGGGGGAGACCCAGTACTTC

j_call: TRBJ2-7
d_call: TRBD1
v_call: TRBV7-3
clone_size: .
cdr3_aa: CASSPGTGSEQYF
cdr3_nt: TGTGCCAGCAGCCCCGGGACAGGGAGCGAGCAGTACTTC

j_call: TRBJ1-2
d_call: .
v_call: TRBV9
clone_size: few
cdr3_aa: CASSAGGVGYTF
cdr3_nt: TGTGCCAGCAGCGCCGGGGGGGTTGGCTACACCTTC

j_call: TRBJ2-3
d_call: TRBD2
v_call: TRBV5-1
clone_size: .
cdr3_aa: CASSLLAASTDTQYF
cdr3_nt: TGCGCCAGCAGCTTGCTAGCGGCTAGCACAGATACGCAGTATTTT

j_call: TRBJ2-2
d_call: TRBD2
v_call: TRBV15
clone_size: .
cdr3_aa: CATSNGRESTGELFF
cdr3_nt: TGTGCCACCAGCAATGGGCGGGAGAGCACCGGGGAGCTGTTTTTT

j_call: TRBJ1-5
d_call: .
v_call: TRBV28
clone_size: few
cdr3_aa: CASSYRGMRRGNQPQHF
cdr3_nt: TGTGCCAGCAGTTATCGCGGGATGCGGCGGGGCAATCAGCCCCAGCATTTT

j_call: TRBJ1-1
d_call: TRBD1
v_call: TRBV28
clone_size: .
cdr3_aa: CASSRPGQGNTEAFF
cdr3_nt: TGTGCCAGCAGTCGACCGGGACAGGGAAACACTGAAGCTTTCTTT

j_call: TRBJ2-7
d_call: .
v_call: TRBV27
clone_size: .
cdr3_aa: CASSRSRGPVGEQYF
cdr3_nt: TGTGCCAGCAGTCGAAGTAGGGGCCCGGTGGGCGAGCAGTACTTC

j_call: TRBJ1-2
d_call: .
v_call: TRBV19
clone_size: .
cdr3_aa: CATKDNMGGGYTF
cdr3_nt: TGTGCCACTAAGGACAATATGGGAGGAGGCTACACCTTC

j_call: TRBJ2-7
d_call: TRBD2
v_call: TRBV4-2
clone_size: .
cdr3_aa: CASSQALAGDSYEQYF
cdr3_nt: TGTGCCAGCAGCCAGGCCTTAGCGGGAGATTCCTACGAGCAGTACTTC

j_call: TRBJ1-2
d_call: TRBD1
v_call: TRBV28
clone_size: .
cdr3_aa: CASSSTGFNYGYTF
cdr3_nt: TGTGCCAGCAGTTCGACAGGGTTTAACTATGGCTACACCTTC

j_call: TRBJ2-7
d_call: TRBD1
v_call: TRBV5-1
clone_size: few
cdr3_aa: CASALLGTGASYEQYF
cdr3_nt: TGCGCCAGCGCGTTACTGGGGACAGGGGCTTCCTACGAGCAGTACTTC

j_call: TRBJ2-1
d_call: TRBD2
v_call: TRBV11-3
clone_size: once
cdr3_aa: CASSYLADTYNEQFF
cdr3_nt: TGTGCCAGCAGCTATCTAGCGGATACCTACAATGAGCAGTTCTTC

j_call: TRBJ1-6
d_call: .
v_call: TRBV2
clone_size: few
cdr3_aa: CASSEASPLHF
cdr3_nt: TGTGCCAGCAGTGAGGCCTCACCCCTCCACTTT

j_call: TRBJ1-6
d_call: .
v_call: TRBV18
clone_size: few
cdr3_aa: CASSRPTGDNSPLHF
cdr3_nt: TGTGCCAGCTCTCGCCCGACAGGAGATAATTCACCCCTCCACTTT

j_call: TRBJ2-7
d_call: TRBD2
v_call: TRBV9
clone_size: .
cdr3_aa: CASSVDTSGSFYEQYF
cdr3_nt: TGTGCCAGCAGCGTAGATACCAGCGGGAGTTTCTACGAGCAGTACTTC

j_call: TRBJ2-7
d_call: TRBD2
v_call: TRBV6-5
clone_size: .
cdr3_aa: CASSYREGPHEQYF
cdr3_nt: TGTGCCAGCAGTTACCGGGAGGGCCCCCACGAGCAGTACTTC

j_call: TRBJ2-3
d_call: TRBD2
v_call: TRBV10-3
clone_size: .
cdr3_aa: CAISESVTSGASTDTQYF
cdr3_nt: TGTGCCATCAGTGAGTCGGTGACTAGCGGGGCCAGCACAGATACGCAGTATTTT